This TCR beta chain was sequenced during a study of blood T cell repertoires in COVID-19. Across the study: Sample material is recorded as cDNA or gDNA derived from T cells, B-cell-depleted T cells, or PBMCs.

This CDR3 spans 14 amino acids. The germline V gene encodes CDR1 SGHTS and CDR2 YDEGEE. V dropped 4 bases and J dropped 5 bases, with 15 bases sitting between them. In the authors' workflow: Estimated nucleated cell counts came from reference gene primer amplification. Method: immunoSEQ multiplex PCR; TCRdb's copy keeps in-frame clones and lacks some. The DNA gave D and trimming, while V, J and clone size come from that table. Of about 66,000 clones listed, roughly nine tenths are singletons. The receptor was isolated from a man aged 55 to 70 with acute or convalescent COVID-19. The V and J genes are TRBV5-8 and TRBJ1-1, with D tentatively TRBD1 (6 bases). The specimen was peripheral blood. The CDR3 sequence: CASSPGQPGTEAFF. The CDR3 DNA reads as TGTGCCAGCAGCCCCGGACAGCCGGGAACTGAAGCTTTCTTT. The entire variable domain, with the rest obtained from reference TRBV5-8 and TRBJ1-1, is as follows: EAGVTQSPTHLIKTRGQQATLRCSPISGHTSVYWYQQALGLGLQFLLWYDEGEERNRGNFPPRFSGRQFPNYSSELNVNALELEDSALYLCASSPGQPGTEAFFGQGTRLTVV.